Below are 30 T cell receptor beta chains sequenced from a single sample in a study of PD-1 blockade in mismatch repair-deficient tumors. The table came from immunoSEQ multiplex PCR; TCRdb's copy has only in-frame clones and leaves some out. The data hold over 100,000 clones, with around three quarters observed a single time. This sample comprised peripheral blood, obtained 60 weeks after starting pembrolizumab. The source of these receptors is an adult with mismatch repair-deficient cancer.

CDR3 region: CASSYSGRREAFF. CDR3 DNA sequence: TGTGCCAGCAGTTACTCCGGCCGGCGGGAAGCTTTCTTT. The rearrangement links TRBV6-5 to TRBJ1-1; no firm D call. Trimming pared 0 bases from V and 8 bases from J, leaving 10 bases between. The germline V gene has CDR1 MNHEY and CDR2 SVGAGI. This CDR3 is 13 amino acids long.

DNA of the CDR3: TGTGCCAGCTCACCAGATTCTCAGCCCCAGCATTTT. Its protein is CASSPDSQPQHF. This chain connects TRBV18 to TRBJ1-5; no firm D call. V was pared by 2 bases and J by 6 bases, with 5 bases between. Germline CDR1 reads KGHSH; CDR2 reads LQKENI. The CDR3 is 12 residues long.

The rearrangement joins TRBV4-3 to TRBJ2-5, with TRBD1 matching over 7 bases. Germline CDR1 LGHNA, CDR2 YSLEER. The CDR3 loop spans 15 amino acids. Trimming cost V 0 bases and J 5 bases; bases outside gene matches: 6. The CDR3 DNA reads TGCGCCAGCAGCCAAGATGGGGACAGCGGTGAGACCCAGTACTTC. Its protein product is CASSQDGDSGETQYF.

V gene TRBV19 combines with J gene TRBJ1-1, with a weak D call TRBD1 (6 bases). V was clipped by 6 bases and J by 5 bases, with 10 bases between them. Germline V lookup: CDR1 LNHDA, CDR2 SQIVND (reference sequence). The CDR3 sequence is 12 residues long. The CDR3 DNA follows: TGTGCCAGTAGACAGGGCGTAACTGAAGCTTTCTTT. This encodes CASRQGVTEAFF.

This clone was picked up a small number of times. The chain carries TRBV6-5 and TRBJ2-2; D is unresolved. The CDR3 is made up of 14 amino acids. V lost 6 bases to trimming and J lost 6 bases, with 14 bases between them. Germline V gives CDR1 MNHEY, CDR2 SVGAGI. CDR3 sequence (DNA): TGTGCCAGCAGCCCGGACCTCTGGGCCGGGGAGCTGTTTTTT. Protein: CASSPDLWAGELFF.

V is TRBV10-2 and J is TRBJ2-7; 7 bases are a match to TRBD1. CDR3 length: 13 residues. Germline V lookup: CDR1 WSHSY, CDR2 SAAADI. Trimming removed 7 bases from V and 2 bases from J; junction bases left unmatched: 5. The CDR3 DNA follows: TGCGCCAGCAAAGGGGGCCACACCTACGAGCAGTACTTC. Translating it yields CASKGGHTYEQYF.

This clone was found many times. The J gene is TRBJ2-5, the V gene TRBV9; the match to TRBD2 covers 8 bases. V lost 4 bases to trimming and J lost 5 bases; unmatched junction nucleotides: 10. Germline assignment: CDR1 SGDLS and CDR2 YYNGEE. This CDR3 has 15 residues. CDR3 sequence (DNA): TGTGCCAGCAGCACCGATTTGGGACTAGGGGAGACCCAGTACTTC. Protein sequence: CASSTDLGLGETQYF.

The V gene is TRBV7-8, the J gene TRBJ1-5, with 7 bases matching TRBD1. There are 16 residues in the CDR3. The V segment lost 4 bases and the J segment 0 bases; nucleotides outside the gene matches: 6. Germline CDR1 and CDR2: SGHVS and FQNEAQ. The CDR3 here is CASSSPQGNSNQPQHF. CDR3 nucleotide sequence: TGTGCCAGCAGCTCTCCACAGGGGAATAGCAATCAGCCCCAGCATTTT.

The sample holds many counts of this clone. The sample has other DNA sequences that encode this CDR3 too. The chain carries TRBV27 and TRBJ2-2; TRBD2 is a possible D gene (6 bases). This CDR3 comprises 14 residues. V shed 0 bases and J shed 5 bases, with 7 bases lying between them. CDR1 MNHEY and CDR2 SMNVEV come from the germline V gene (reference sequence). The CDR3 spells CASSLSGLTGELFF. The CDR3 coding sequence is TGTGCCAGCAGTTTATCCGGACTAACCGGGGAGCTGTTTTTT.

The genes are TRBV6-1 and TRBJ1-2, with D tentatively TRBD1 (5 bases). Trimming removed 2 bases from V and 8 bases from J, with 12 bases in between. The CDR3 spans 13 residues. Per the germline V gene, CDR1 is MNHNS and CDR2 is SASEGT. In nucleotides, the CDR3 is TGTGCCAGCAGTGAACGGGGGTCGGGCGGCTACACCTTC. Its translation: CASSERGSGGYTF.

The chain employs TRBV18 and TRBJ2-3, with unresolved D. Germline CDR1 and CDR2: KGHSH and LQKENI. V lost 2 bases, J lost 5 bases, and 11 bases lay in between. The CDR3 sequence is 14 residues long. This CDR3 reads CASSPISAEDTQYF. The DNA of the CDR3 is TGTGCCAGCTCACCAATTTCGGCTGAAGATACGCAGTATTTT.

This chain uses TRBV15 with TRBJ1-4; D gene ambiguous. There are 14 residues in the CDR3. V shed 3 bases and J shed 7 bases, with 12 bases lying between them. Germline V lookup: CDR1 LNHNV, CDR2 YYDKDF (reference sequence). The CDR3 is CATSSMGLGEKLFF. CDR3 nucleotide sequence: TGTGCCACCAGCAGTATGGGCCTTGGTGAAAAACTGTTTTTT.

Only a few counts were recorded for this clone. CDR3 in DNA: TGTGCCAGCAGTTACTCGACCGGTCTCTCCGAAGCTTTCTTT. This gives the protein CASSYSTGLSEAFF. The chain links TRBV6-5 to TRBJ1-1; D gene uncertain. This CDR3 has 14 amino acids. Trimming took off 0 bases at V and 8 bases at J, with 13 bases between the two ends. Per the germline V gene, CDR1 is MNHEY and CDR2 is SVGAGI.

The chain carries TRBV27 and TRBJ1-2, with unresolved D. CDR3 length: 14 amino acids. With 5 bases removed from V and 4 bases from J, the gap between germline ends came to 14 bases. Germline V gives CDR1 MNHEY, CDR2 SMNVEV (reference sequence). In DNA, the CDR3 is TGTGCCAGCAGTGGAAAAGGACTGATCTATGGCTACACCTTC. It codes for CASSGKGLIYGYTF.

This sequence joins TRBV7-6 and TRBJ2-2; no clear D. Germline-derived CDR1 and CDR2 are SGHVS and FNYEAQ. Trimming took 1 base from V and 0 from J, leaving 3 bases between them. The CDR3 extends over 14 amino acids. The CDR3 bases are TGTGCCAGCAGCTTAGGCGCGAACACCGGGGAGCTGTTTTTT. It yields the protein CASSLGANTGELFF.

The chain links TRBV7-9 to TRBJ2-5; TRBD2 is a possible D gene (5 bases). Trimming removed 5 bases at V and 5 bases at J, with 15 bases between. This CDR3 is 14 amino acids long. Germline CDR1 and CDR2: SEHNR and FQNEAQ (reference sequence). This CDR3 reads CASSQGLNWETQYF. DNA for the CDR3: TGTGCCAGCAGCCAAGGACTCAATTGGGAGACCCAGTACTTC.

This sequence joins TRBV4-3 and TRBJ2-7; TRBD2 might be the D (6 bases). V was clipped by 4 bases and J by 4 bases, with 14 bases between them. Germline V gene data show CDR1 as LGHNA and CDR2 as YSLEER. There are 14 residues in the CDR3. CDR3 nucleotide sequence: TGCGCCAGCAGCCTCACCCGGGGGTTTTACGAGCAGTACTTC. Translating gives CASSLTRGFYEQYF.

This chain uses TRBV5-1 with TRBJ2-3; D gene unclear. Germline V CDR1 and CDR2: SGHRS, YFSETQ. Trimming took off 4 bases at V and 2 bases at J, with 11 bases between the two ends. The CDR3 runs to 14 residues. The CDR3 DNA is TGCGCCAGCAGCGTCGAAGTGAACACAGATACGCAGTATTTT. It is translated as CASSVEVNTDTQYF.

The chain joins TRBV9 to TRBJ1-1; D is unresolved. V was clipped by 3 bases and J by 7 bases, with 10 bases between them. The CDR3 spans 12 residues. The germline gives CDR1 SGDLS, CDR2 YYNGEE. Written as DNA, the CDR3 is TGTGCCAGCAGCGCATGGGGAGGTGAAGCTTTCTTT. Translated: CASSAWGGEAFF.

This chain uses TRBV7-8 with TRBJ1-4, with 7 bases fitting TRBD1. The V and J ends lost 4 bases and 4 bases, in that order; junction bases with no gene match: 3. The CDR3 has 14 residues. Germline CDR1 reads SGHVS; CDR2 reads FQNEAQ. The CDR3 nucleotides are TGTGCCAGCAGCTCGGGACAGAGTAATGAAAAACTGTTTTTT. Translating it yields CASSSGQSNEKLFF.

The chain couples TRBV7-6 to TRBJ2-2; 9 positions agree with TRBD1. With 1 base clipped from V and 9 bases from J, the junction kept 3 bases outside the gene matches. The CDR3 runs to 14 residues. Germline V CDR1 and CDR2: SGHVS, FNYEAQ. The chain's CDR3 is CASSLVGQGRELFF. The CDR3 nucleotides read TGTGCCAGCAGCTTAGTGGGACAGGGAAGGGAGCTGTTTTTT.

The V and J genes are TRBV7-2 and TRBJ2-7, with D unresolved. V dropped 3 bases and J dropped 4 bases, with 13 bases sitting between them. The CDR3 totals 14 residues. Germline V gives CDR1 SGHTA, CDR2 FQGNSA. The CDR3 here is CASSFRQSAYEQYF. The DNA for the CDR3 is TGTGCCAGCAGCTTTCGGCAAAGTGCGTACGAGCAGTACTTC.

The chain joins TRBV27 to TRBJ1-5; no firm D call. The V gene lost 3 bases and the J gene lost 6 bases, with 21 bases spanning the gap. The CDR3 is 17 amino acids. In germline, CDR1 is MNHEY, CDR2 SMNVEV (reference sequence). The CDR3 reads CASSFHTQKHYGQPQHF. CDR3 bases: TGTGCCAGCAGTTTCCACACACAGAAACACTATGGTCAGCCCCAGCATTTT.

The chain carries TRBV6-1 and TRBJ2-7; TRBD2 aligns across 15 bases. This CDR3 has 18 residues. The germline V gene encodes CDR1 MNHNS and CDR2 SASEGT. The V gene end was trimmed by 4 bases and the J gene end by 3 bases; junction bases not matched to a gene: 10. The CDR3 nucleotides read TGTGCCAGCAGTGCTGGGACTAGCGGGAGGTCCCCGTTCTACGAGCAGTACTTC. This encodes CASSAGTSGRSPFYEQYF.

The chain couples TRBV7-8 to TRBJ2-1; 14 bases match TRBD2. Germline V gives CDR1 SGHVS, CDR2 FQNEAQ. V was pared by 5 bases and J by 4 bases, with 4 bases of the junction left unmatched. The length of the CDR3 is 16 residues. CDR3 DNA sequence: TGTGCCAGCAGCCCGGGACTAGCGGGGGCATACAATGAGCAGTTCTTC. Protein sequence: CASSPGLAGAYNEQFF.

This clone has more than one count but fewer than ten. This chain connects TRBV4-1 to TRBJ1-2; no reliable D call. Germline V CDR1 and CDR2: MGHRA, YSYEKL. CDR3 length: 13 amino acids. The V end lost 1 base, the J end lost 8 bases, and 11 bases lay between the germline ends. The CDR3 here is CASSQGTAGGYTF. CDR3 sequence (DNA): TGCGCCAGCAGCCAAGGGACGGCGGGGGGCTACACCTTC.

The rearrangement joins TRBV7-3 to TRBJ1-1; no definite D call. The length of the CDR3 is 14 residues. Trimming removed 3 bases from V and 1 base from J, with 9 bases in between. Germline V gene lookup returns CDR1 SGHTA and CDR2 FQGTGA. CDR3 protein: CASSFSGANTEAFF. CDR3 sequence (DNA): TGTGCCAGCAGCTTTTCAGGTGCGAACACTGAAGCTTTCTTT.

The chain recombines TRBV6-4 with TRBJ1-2; tentatively, D is TRBD1 (6 bases). Trimming left V 4 bases short and J 8 bases short, with 14 bases between. Germline values: CDR1 MRHNA, CDR2 SNTAGT. The CDR3 loop spans 13 amino acids. In DNA, the CDR3 is TGTGCCAGCAGTGTGGAGGCAGGGGCGGGCTACACCTTC. This encodes CASSVEAGAGYTF.

The chain has TRBV28 and TRBJ2-7, with 15 bases identical to TRBD2. The V segment lost 5 bases and the J segment 4 bases; nucleotides outside the gene matches: 9. Looked up from germline, CDR1 is MDHEN and CDR2 is SYDVKM. The CDR3 contains 17 residues. The CDR3 DNA reads TGTGCCAGCAGTCAAAACGCGGGACTAGCGGGAGGTTACGAGCAGTACTTC. It encodes CASSQNAGLAGGYEQYF. The variable domain in full, completed from reference TRBV28 and TRBJ2-7, reads DVKVTQSSRYLVKRTGEKVFLECVQDMDHENMFWYRQDPGLGLRLIYFSYDVKMKEKGDIPEGYSVSREKKERFSLILESASTNQTSMYLCASSQNAGLAGGYEQYFGPGTRLTVT.

The chain joins TRBV2 to TRBJ2-1, with TRBD2 identical over 7 bases. CDR1 and CDR2 from the germline V gene are SNHLY and FYNNEI. J gave up 3 bases and V 5 bases, and 10 bases lay outside the gene matches. The CDR3 is made up of 16 amino acids. Here the CDR3 reads CASSSLGGGNYNEQFF. The CDR3 nucleotides read TGTGCCAGCAGTTCCTTGGGGGGAGGGAACTACAATGAGCAGTTCTTC.